This T cell receptor beta chain was identified in a study of cytomegalovirus exposure and HLA in healthy donors. Study in general: The 120 or so validation repertoires used a platform that matched the one used for the approximately 670 first-cohort repertoires, as a later analysis reported. Findings of the study overall: Reports described diagnosis of cytomegalovirus status by the classifier as highly specific and sensitive.

Of note for this clone: What it recognizes is unknown.

Germline CDR1 reads SGHTA; CDR2 reads FQGTGA. V shed 5 bases and J 5 bases; nucleotides not matched to a gene: 5. The CDR3 runs 15 residues. The data were produced by immunoSEQ multiplex PCR, yet TCRdb's version contains in-frame clones alone and is incomplete. The table records roughly 62,000 clones, roughly 94% of them present only once. The chain has TRBV7-3 and TRBJ2-5; TRBD2 matches 13 bases. The sample was PBMCs. This sequence was found in a man in his late teens or twenties in good health and CMV-seronegative. The CDR3 sequence is CASSLLAGGPETQYF. Here the CDR3 DNA reads TGTGCCAGCAGCCTACTAGCGGGAGGGCCGGAGACCCAGTACTTC.